The 21 T cell receptor beta chains given below trace back to one sample, sequenced in a study of T cell responses to AZD1222 COVID-19 vaccine. Libraries were prepared by immunoSEQ multiplex PCR; TCRdb keeps only in-frame clonotypes and omits some of them. This sample carries approximately 120,000 clones, about 87% of them seen once, and the ten largest clones take 4% to 4.5%. This specimen was peripheral blood, taken on day 0 of AZD1222 vaccination. These receptors were obtained from an adult in good health.

This clone was seen only once. The chain couples TRBV29-1 to TRBJ2-3, with 7 positions matching TRBD1. Germline assignment: CDR1 SQVTM and CDR2 ANQGSEA. V lost 7 bases to trimming and J lost 3 bases; unmatched junction nucleotides: 4. There are 12 residues in the CDR3. The CDR3: CSDRQGTDTQYF. The CDR3 region has the DNA TGCAGCGACCGACAGGGAACAGATACGCAGTATTTT.

This clone was seen a single time. CDR3 amino acids: CASSLVAQETQYF. The CDR3 region has the DNA TGTGCCAGCAGCTTAGTGGCTCAAGAGACCCAGTACTTC. This rearrangement joins TRBV7-2 to TRBJ2-5; the D is unclear. This CDR3 region has 13 residues. Germline lookup yields CDR1 SGHTA and CDR2 FQGNSA. V was trimmed by 1 base and J by 2 bases, leaving 5 bases between them.

The table lists this clone with a few counts. The CDR3 loop reads CASSQMDSGRETQYF. CDR3 in DNA: TGCGCCAGCAGCCAAATGGACAGCGGGCGGGAGACCCAGTACTTC. J is TRBJ2-5 and V is TRBV4-3, with D perhaps matching TRBD1 or TRBD2 (6 bases each). The CDR3 runs to 15 residues. V lost 2 bases and J 5 bases, leaving 15 bases between the germline ends. In germline, CDR1 is LGHNA, CDR2 YSLEER.

The chain employs TRBV29-1 and TRBJ1-1; D might be TRBD1 (6 bases). This CDR3 is built from 15 residues. Looked up from germline, CDR1 is SQVTM and CDR2 is ANQGSEA. The CDR3 DNA follows: TGCAGTATTACTTTCGGGGGCTTATGGTTCACTGAAGCTTTCTTT. It codes for CSITFGGLWFTEAFF.

This clone was counted a single time. This rearrangement joins TRBV12-3 or TRBV12-4 to TRBJ1-5; D remains ambiguous. V lost 3 bases and J lost 1, with 4 bases in between. The CDR3 runs 13 residues. CDR3 sequence reads: CASSFESNQPQHF. CDR3 nucleotides: TGTGCCAGCAGTTTTGAGAGCAATCAGCCCCAGCATTTT.

This clone was detected once. The gene calls are TRBV18 and TRBJ1-2; D not resolved. The germline V gene encodes CDR1 KGHSH and CDR2 LQKENI. This CDR3 region has 13 residues. The V end lost 2 bases, the J end lost 4 bases, and 8 bases lay between the germline ends. Here the CDR3 reads CASSPALAYGYTF. The CDR3 DNA reads TGTGCCAGCTCACCAGCGCTGGCCTATGGCTACACCTTC.

The chain recombines TRBV29-1 with TRBJ1-2; 8 bases match TRBD1. The germline CDR1 and CDR2 sequences are SQVTM and ANQGSEA. The CDR3 covers 12 residues. The V segment lost 3 bases and the J segment 8 bases; nucleotides outside the gene matches: 5. The CDR3 DNA reads as TGCAGCGTTGAGAGGACAGGGACCGGCTACACCTTC. It yields the protein CSVERTGTGYTF.

V and J are TRBV2 and TRBJ2-3; 7 bases map to TRBD2. Losses at the gene ends were 3 bases for V and 0 bases for J; bases not matched to a gene: 3. From germline, CDR1 is SNHLY and CDR2 FYNNEI. This CDR3 has 15 amino acids. The CDR3 DNA reads as TGTGCCAGCAGTGACCCAGCGGGAAGCACAGATACGCAGTATTTT. As protein: CASSDPAGSTDTQYF.

This sequence joins TRBV29-1 and TRBJ1-2; D unresolved. Trimming cost V 2 bases and J 1 base, with 5 bases left between them. Germline assignment: CDR1 SQVTM and CDR2 ANQGSEA. CDR3 length: 12 residues. Here the CDR3 DNA reads TGCAGCGTTGAACCCCATAACTATGGCTACACCTTC. Encoded protein: CSVEPHNYGYTF.

The J gene is TRBJ2-1, the V gene TRBV28; D unclear. Deletions cut 2 bases from V and 5 bases from J, with 7 bases between. Germline V gives CDR1 MDHEN, CDR2 SYDVKM. CDR3 length: 13 residues. The CDR3 nucleotides read TGTGCCAGCAGTTTAATCTCGGACAATGAGCAGTTCTTC. It specifies CASSLISDNEQFF.

V is TRBV18 and J is TRBJ2-4; possibly TRBD1 for D (6 bases). There are 15 residues in the CDR3. Germline V gives CDR1 KGHSH, CDR2 LQKENI. Trimming removed 0 bases at V and 0 bases at J, with 6 bases between. In DNA form, the CDR3 reads TGTGCCAGCTCACCACCGGACAGAGCCAAAAACATTCAGTACTTC. The encoded protein is CASSPPDRAKNIQYF.

This chain joins TRBV19 and TRBJ2-1; 8 bases agree with TRBD2. The germline V gene encodes CDR1 LNHDA and CDR2 SQIVND (reference sequence). The ends lost 9 bases at V and 5 bases at J; junction bases unmatched: 12. The CDR3 totals 15 residues. CDR3 sequence reads: CASLEKGLGHNEQFF. The CDR3 coding sequence is TGTGCCAGCTTAGAAAAGGGACTAGGGCACAATGAGCAGTTCTTC.

This chain uses TRBV4-3 with TRBJ2-1; TRBD2 matches at 11 bases. CDR1 and CDR2 (germline): LGHNA, YSLEER. V was clipped by 0 bases and J by 9 bases; unmatched bases: 13. CDR3 size: 18 residues. CDR3 sequence (DNA): TGCGCCAGCAGCCAAGAGGGTTGGCCTAGCGGGGGGTGGAGTGAGCAGTTCTTC. It translates to CASSQEGWPSGGWSEQFF.

The V call is TRBV19, the J call TRBJ2-1; D gene uncertain. The CDR3 length is 11 residues. V lost 3 bases to trimming and J lost 5 bases, with 2 bases between them. Germline V gives CDR1 LNHDA, CDR2 SQIVND (reference sequence). The CDR3 coding sequence is TGTGCCAGTAGTATTGACAATGAGCAGTTCTTC. Translating gives CASSIDNEQFF.

The rearrangement joins TRBV21-1 to TRBJ2-7; TRBD1 is the table's D call and was not checked against the DNA. TRBV21-1 is listed as a pseudogene. This CDR3 has 15 residues. In DNA form, the CDR3 reads TGTGCCAGCAGCGGACGCCGGGACAGGGTCGACGAGCAGTACTTC. It is translated as CASSGRRDRVDEQYF.

V usage is TRBV28 and J usage is TRBJ2-6, with D unclear. V was clipped by 8 bases and J by 3 bases, with 5 bases between them. The CDR3 runs to 12 residues. In germline, CDR1 is MDHEN, CDR2 SYDVKM. The CDR3 loop reads CASGNGANVLTF. CDR3 nucleotides: TGTGCCAGCGGTAATGGGGCCAACGTCCTGACTTTC.

On this clone: Other DNA sequences in the sample encode the same CDR3. The V call is TRBV5-1, the J call TRBJ2-1; 10 bases match TRBD2. The CDR3 consists of 17 residues. Germline V gives CDR1 SGHRS, CDR2 YFSETQ. The V segment lost 0 bases and the J segment 6 bases; nucleotides outside the gene matches: 9. The CDR3 region is CASSLAGAGGPSNEQFF. CDR3 DNA: TGCGCCAGCAGCTTGGCCGGAGCGGGGGGGCCGAGCAATGAGCAGTTCTTC.

The chain recombines TRBV20-1 with TRBJ2-1; TRBD2 aligns across 7 bases. The CDR3 is made up of 16 amino acids. With 3 bases clipped from V and 9 bases from J, the junction kept 17 bases outside the gene matches. Germline V gene data show CDR1 as DFQATT and CDR2 as SNEGSKA (reference sequence). The CDR3 here is CSASVGGLLPSGEQFF. The CDR3 bases are TGCAGTGCTAGTGTTGGGGGACTATTGCCCAGTGGTGAGCAGTTCTTC.

To note about this clone: The sample carries other DNA sequences with the same CDR3. The chain combines TRBV4-3 with TRBJ1-1, with TRBD1 identical over 7 bases. Germline V CDR1 and CDR2: LGHNA, YSLEER. This CDR3 has 15 amino acids. V lost 0 bases, J lost 1 base, and 2 bases stayed unmatched. The CDR3 loop is CASSQDRGRNTEAFF. CDR3 DNA sequence: TGCGCCAGCAGCCAAGACAGGGGGAGGAACACTGAAGCTTTCTTT.

The V call is TRBV19, the J call TRBJ1-1, with D possibly being TRBD1 (5 bases). Germline-derived CDR1 and CDR2 are LNHDA and SQIVND (reference sequence). CDR3 length: 14 amino acids. The germline V and J ends were trimmed by 3 bases and 4 bases, with 12 bases remaining between them. This CDR3 is CASSMGPLPTEAFF. The CDR3 DNA reads TGTGCCAGTAGTATGGGACCCTTGCCCACTGAAGCTTTCTTT.

The CDR3 region is CASSQGQASLYEQYF. DNA of the CDR3: TGCGCCAGCAGCCAAGGACAGGCCTCCCTCTACGAGCAGTACTTC. The genes are TRBV4-1 and TRBJ2-7, with D maybe TRBD1 (6 bases). The germline gives CDR1 MGHRA, CDR2 YSYEKL. Trimming left V 1 base short and J 3 bases short, with 13 bases between. The CDR3 totals 15 residues.